These 3 T cell receptor beta chains were all obtained from the same sample, sequenced in a study of coeliac disease. The method was immunoSEQ multiplex PCR; TCRdb's version includes in-frame clones alone and lacks a portion of them. The sample includes 3,000 to 5,000 clones, around three fifths of them seen just once. Sequences were obtained from lymphocytes from the gut lamina propria. The source is a man in his 70s without celiac disease.

The chain combines TRBV28 with TRBJ1-2; D remains ambiguous. The CDR3 totals 16 residues. V was trimmed by 5 bases and J by 0 bases, leaving 16 bases between them. Germline CDR1 and CDR2: MDHEN and SYDVKM. The CDR3 is CASSVADRRPNYGYTF. The CDR3 DNA sequence: TGTGCCAGCAGTGTAGCGGACCGCAGACCTAACTATGGCTACACCTTC.

The chain couples TRBV18 to TRBJ1-2, with D maybe TRBD1 (5 bases). Trimming shortened V by 3 bases and J by 0 bases, and 8 bases separated the two germline ends. Germline values: CDR1 KGHSH, CDR2 LQKENI. The CDR3 is 14 residues long. The CDR3 region has the DNA TGTGCCAGCTCACCGGGGGGAGCTAACTATGGCTACACCTTC. This translates into CASSPGGANYGYTF. The whole variable domain, filled in from reference TRBV18 and TRBJ1-2, reads NAGVMQNPRHLVRRRGQEARLRCSPMKGHSHVYWYRQLPEEGLKFMVYLQKENIIDESGMPKERFSAEFPKEGPSILRIQQVVRGDSAAYFCASSPGGANYGYTFGSGTRLTVV.

This chain links TRBV25-1 with TRBJ2-1, with D possibly being TRBD2 (7 bases). Trimming shortened V by 1 base and J by 5 bases, and 21 bases separated the two germline ends. Per the germline V gene, CDR1 is MGHDK and CDR2 is SYGVNS. The CDR3 covers 18 residues. The CDR3 sequence: CASSEFPLGAGDNNEQFF. CDR3 DNA sequence: TGTGCCAGCAGTGAATTTCCTCTGGGGGCGGGGGACAACAATGAGCAGTTCTTC.